This T cell receptor beta chain was obtained from a study of T cells expressing NK-cell markers. Overall study findings and caveats: Researchers report these clonotypes also headed the CD3+CD56-NKG2C+ fraction in a handful of donors.

With UMIs, 5'RACE template switching was used to make TCR beta cDNA. TCRdb reprocessed the 5' RACE reads and keeps a single row for each CDR3 protein, giving no DNA. The sample holds 120,000 to 150,000 distinct CDR3 sequences. CDR3 size: 15 residues. The V gene's germline CDR1 is SGHRS and CDR2 YFSETQ. Points on this clonotype: Its matching antigen is unknown.

Sequencing input: blood T cells: a sorted CD56 or NKG2C T cell subset, CD4+ or CD8+ T cells, or bulk PBMC T cells (not recorded which). This clonotype was obtained from a young man in good health. This sequence joins TRBV5-1 and TRBJ2-1. The CDR3 here is CASSEGVKVYNEQFF.